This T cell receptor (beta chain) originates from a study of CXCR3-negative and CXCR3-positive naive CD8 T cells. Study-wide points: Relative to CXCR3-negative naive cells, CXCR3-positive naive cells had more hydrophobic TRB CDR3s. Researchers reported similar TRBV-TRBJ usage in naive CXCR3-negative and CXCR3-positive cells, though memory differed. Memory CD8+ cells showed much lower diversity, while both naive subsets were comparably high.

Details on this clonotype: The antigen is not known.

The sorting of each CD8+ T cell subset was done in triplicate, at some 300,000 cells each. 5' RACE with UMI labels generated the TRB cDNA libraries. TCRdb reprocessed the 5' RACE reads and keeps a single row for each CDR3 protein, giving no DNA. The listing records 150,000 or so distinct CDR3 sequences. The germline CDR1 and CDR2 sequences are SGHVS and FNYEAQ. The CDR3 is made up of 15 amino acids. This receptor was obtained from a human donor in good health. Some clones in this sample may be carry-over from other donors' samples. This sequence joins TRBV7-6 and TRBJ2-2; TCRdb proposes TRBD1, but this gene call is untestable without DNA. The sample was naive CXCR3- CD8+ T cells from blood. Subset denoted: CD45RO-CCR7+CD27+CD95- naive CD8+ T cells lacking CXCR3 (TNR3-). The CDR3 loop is CASSLAGAPRGELFF.